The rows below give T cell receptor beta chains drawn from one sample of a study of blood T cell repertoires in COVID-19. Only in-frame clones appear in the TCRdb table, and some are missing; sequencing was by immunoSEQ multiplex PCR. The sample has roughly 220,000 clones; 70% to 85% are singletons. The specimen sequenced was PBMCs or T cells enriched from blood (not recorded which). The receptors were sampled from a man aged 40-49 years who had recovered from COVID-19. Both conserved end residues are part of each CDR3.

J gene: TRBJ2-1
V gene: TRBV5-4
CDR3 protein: CASSWDSYNEQFF

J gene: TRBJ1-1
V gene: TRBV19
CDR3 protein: CATLGWDRGNMNTEAFF

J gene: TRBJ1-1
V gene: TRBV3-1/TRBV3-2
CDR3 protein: CASSPLAGNTEAFF

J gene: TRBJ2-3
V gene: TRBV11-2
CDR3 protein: CASSWGGRASTDTQYF

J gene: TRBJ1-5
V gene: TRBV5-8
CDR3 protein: CASSWHNQPQHF

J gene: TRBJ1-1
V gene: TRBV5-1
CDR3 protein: CASSFPGTGNTEAFF

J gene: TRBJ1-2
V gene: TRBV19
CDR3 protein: CASSPAGGLYGYTF

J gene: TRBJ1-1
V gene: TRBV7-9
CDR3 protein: CASSIRADTEAFF

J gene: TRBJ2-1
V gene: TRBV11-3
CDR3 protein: CASSLGTSGPSEQFF

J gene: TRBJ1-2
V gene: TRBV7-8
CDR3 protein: CASSSHREGYTF

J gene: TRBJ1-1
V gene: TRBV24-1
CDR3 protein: CATRPPGGTEAFF

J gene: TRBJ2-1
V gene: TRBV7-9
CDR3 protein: CASSTGQGFLNEQFF

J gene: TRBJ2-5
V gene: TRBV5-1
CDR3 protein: CASSLGRGRETQYF

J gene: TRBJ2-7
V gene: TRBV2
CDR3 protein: CASSDRTSVYEQYF

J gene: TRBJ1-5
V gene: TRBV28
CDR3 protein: CASSYGAHSNQPQHF

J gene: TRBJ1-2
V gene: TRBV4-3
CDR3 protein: CASSRGGGADYGYTF

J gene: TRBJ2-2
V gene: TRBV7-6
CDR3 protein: CASSAGTSNTGELFF

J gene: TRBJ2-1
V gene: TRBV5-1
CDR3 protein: CASSLGSYNEQFF

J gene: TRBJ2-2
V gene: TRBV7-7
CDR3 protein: CASSSGLPNTGELFF

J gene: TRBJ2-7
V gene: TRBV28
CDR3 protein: CASSLGGALREQYF

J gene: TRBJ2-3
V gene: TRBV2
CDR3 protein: CASSDLKDTQYF

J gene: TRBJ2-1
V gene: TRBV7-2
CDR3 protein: CASNRGGLDNEQFF

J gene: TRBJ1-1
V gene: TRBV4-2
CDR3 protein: CASTAVNMNTEAFF

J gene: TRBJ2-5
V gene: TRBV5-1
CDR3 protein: CASSLGAPRETQYF

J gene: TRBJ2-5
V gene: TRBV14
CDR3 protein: CASSQDNGFHETQYF

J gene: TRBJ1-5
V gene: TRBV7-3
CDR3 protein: CASSTDSIQPQHF

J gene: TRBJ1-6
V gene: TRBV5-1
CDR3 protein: CASSYGGQTDHSPLHF

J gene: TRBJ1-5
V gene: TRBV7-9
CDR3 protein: CASSLDGRGNDQPQHF

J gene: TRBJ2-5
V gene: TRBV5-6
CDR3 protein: CASSSLAGATQETQYF

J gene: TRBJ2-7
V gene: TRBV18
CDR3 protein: CASSPGRASSYEQYF

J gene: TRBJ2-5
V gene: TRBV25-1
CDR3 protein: CASSELETRRQETQYF

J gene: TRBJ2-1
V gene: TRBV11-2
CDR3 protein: CASSPGHFNEQFF

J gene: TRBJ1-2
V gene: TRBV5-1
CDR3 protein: CASSLEALQGPNYGYTF

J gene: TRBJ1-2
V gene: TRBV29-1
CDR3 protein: CSVGGTGKAGYTF

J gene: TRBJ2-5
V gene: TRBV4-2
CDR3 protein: CASSQAGTSTQETQYF

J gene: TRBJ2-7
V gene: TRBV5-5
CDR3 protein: CASELREQYF

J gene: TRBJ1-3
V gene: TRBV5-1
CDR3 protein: CASSPRTDGNTIYF

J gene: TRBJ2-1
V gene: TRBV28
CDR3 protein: CASSPRGGGRNEQFF

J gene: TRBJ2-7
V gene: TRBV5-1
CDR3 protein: CASSPAGTGRYEQYF

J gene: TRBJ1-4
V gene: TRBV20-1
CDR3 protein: CSASSGDPGEKLFF

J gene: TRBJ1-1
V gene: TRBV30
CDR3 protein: CAWREVGASTEAFF

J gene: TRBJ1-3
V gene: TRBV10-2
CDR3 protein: CASSALSGNTIYF

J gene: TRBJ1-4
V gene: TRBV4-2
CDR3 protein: CASSPDSEKLFF

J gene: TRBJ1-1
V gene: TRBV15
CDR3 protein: CATSSSGTGNTEAFF

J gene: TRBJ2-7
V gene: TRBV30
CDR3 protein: CAWTRGYGVGFRGGSSYEQYF

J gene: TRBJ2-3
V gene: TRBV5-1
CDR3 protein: CASSFGSGGPYTQYF

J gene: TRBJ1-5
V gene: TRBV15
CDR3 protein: CATSSRGLPQHF

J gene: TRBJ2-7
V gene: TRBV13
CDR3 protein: CASSLFGWEQGSHEQYF